Sequencing of this TCR beta chain was carried out in a study of T cells expressing NK-cell markers. Study results and limitations: HCMV specificity of expanded NKG2C+ T cell clones remained unclear.

This CDR3 region has 13 residues. Points on this clonotype: Its antigen is not identified.

From the 5' RACE reads, TCRdb lists one entry per CDR3 protein and no DNA. Its clone listing holds 500,000 or so distinct CDR3 sequences. This TCR came from a man aged 18 to 30 in good health. This sequence joins TRBV12-3 or TRBV12-4 and TRBJ2-7; the TRBD1 assignment by TCRdb is unverifiable without DNA. Sample: blood T cells: a sorted CD56 or NKG2C T cell subset, CD4+ or CD8+ T cells, or bulk PBMC T cells (not recorded which). CDR3 protein: CASSPDSLYEQYF.